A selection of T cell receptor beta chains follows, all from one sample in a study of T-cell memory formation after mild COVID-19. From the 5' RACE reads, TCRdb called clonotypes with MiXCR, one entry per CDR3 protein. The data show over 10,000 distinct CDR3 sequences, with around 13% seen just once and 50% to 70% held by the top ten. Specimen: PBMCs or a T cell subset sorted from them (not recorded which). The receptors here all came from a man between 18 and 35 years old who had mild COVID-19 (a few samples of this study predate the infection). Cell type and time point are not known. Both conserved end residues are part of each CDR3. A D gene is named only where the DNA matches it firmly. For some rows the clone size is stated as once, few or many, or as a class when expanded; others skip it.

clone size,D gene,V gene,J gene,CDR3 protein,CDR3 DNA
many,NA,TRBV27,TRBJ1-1,CASRSLQDRGAEAFF,TGTGCCAGCAGATCATTACAGGATAGGGGCGCTGAAGCTTTCTTT
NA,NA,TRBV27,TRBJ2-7,CASSRGGGGSEQYF,TGTGCCAGCAGTAGGGGGGGAGGGGGCAGCGAGCAGTACTTC
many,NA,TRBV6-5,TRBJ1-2,CASSYSLAGSLYGYTF,TGTGCCAGCAGTTACTCTTTGGCAGGGAGTTTGTATGGCTACACCTTC
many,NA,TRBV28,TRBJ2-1,CASSLVGLSVFF,TGTGCCAGCAGTTTGGTAGGACTATCCGTGTTCTTC
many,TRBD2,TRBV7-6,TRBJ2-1,CASSLGLAGRGLKHYNEQFF,TGTGCCAGCAGCTTAGGACTAGCGGGGAGGGGGCTCAAACATTACAATGAGCAGTTCTTC
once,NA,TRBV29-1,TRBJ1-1,CSVEARLEGGAFF,TGCAGCGTTGAAGCCCGATTGGAGGGAGGAGCTTTCTTT
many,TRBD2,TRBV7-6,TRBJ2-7,CASSPSAGDPYEQYF,TGTGCCAGCAGCCCCTCGGCGGGGGACCCCTACGAGCAGTACTTC
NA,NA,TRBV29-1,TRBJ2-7,CSVDTGYEQYF,TGCAGCGTTGACACCGGTTACGAGCAGTACTTC
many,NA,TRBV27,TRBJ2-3,CASSSHRESRTDTQYF,TGTGCCAGCAGTTCACACCGGGAATCTCGCACAGATACGCAGTATTTT
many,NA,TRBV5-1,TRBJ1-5,CASSLDPGSNQPQHF,TGCGCCAGCAGCTTGGATCCGGGATCCAATCAGCCCCAGCATTTT
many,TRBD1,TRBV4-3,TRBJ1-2,CASSQMESRDRGHEAF,TGCGCCAGCAGCCAGATGGAGTCTAGGGACAGGGGCCATGAGGCCTTC
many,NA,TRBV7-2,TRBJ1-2,CASSLAGPRNYGYTF,TGTGCCAGCAGCTTAGCGGGACCGCGTAACTATGGCTACACCTTC
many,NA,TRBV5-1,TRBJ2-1,CASSLPRYNEQFF,TGCGCCAGCAGCTTGCCTAGGTACAATGAGCAGTTCTTC
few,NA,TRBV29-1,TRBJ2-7,CSVIRDTPLYEQYF,TGCAGCGTTATCCGGGACACCCCCCTCTACGAGCAGTACTTC
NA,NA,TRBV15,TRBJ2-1,CATSAQGHYNEQFF,TGTGCCACCAGCGCACAGGGTCACTACAATGAGCAGTTCTTC
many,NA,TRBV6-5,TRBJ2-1,CASSYSHGEYNEQFF,TGTGCCAGCAGTTACTCCCACGGGGAGTACAATGAGCAGTTCTTC
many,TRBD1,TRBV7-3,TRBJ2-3,CASSLGQGPVNTQYF,TGTGCCAGCAGCCTCGGACAGGGGCCCGTGAATACGCAGTATTTT
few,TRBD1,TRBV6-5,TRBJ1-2,CASSYLPGQGNYGYTF,TGTGCCAGCAGTTATCTCCCGGGACAGGGGAACTATGGCTACACCTTC
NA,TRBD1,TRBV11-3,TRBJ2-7,CASSLRVGTDSYEQYF,TGTGCCAGCAGCTTACGAGTCGGGACAGACTCCTACGAGCAGTACTTC
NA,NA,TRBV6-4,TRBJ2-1,CASSDSTKGFYNEQFF,TGTGCCAGCAGTGACTCGACGAAGGGTTTCTACAATGAGCAGTTCTTC
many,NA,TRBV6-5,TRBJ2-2,CASSGAGELFF,TGTGCCAGCAGCGGAGCCGGGGAGCTGTTTTTT
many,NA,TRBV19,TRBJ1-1,CASSMGLNTEAFF,TGTGCCAGTAGTATGGGACTCAACACTGAAGCTTTCTTT
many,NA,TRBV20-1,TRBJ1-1,CSAREWAFF,TGCAGTGCTAGAGAATGGGCTTTCTTT
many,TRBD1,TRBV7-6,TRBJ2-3,CASSSGQGLDTQYF,TGTGCCAGCAGCTCGGGACAGGGGCTCGATACGCAGTATTTT
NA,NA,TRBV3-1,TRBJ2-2,CASSPGVALSGGELFF,TGTGCCAGCAGCCCTGGGGTGGCACTAAGCGGCGGGGAGCTGTTTTTT
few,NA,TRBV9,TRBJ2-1,CASSVGLAIAYLYNEQFF,TGTGCCAGCAGCGTCGGTCTAGCGATCGCCTACTTATACAATGAGCAGTTCTTC
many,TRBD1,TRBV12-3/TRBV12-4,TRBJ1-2,CASRPTGGGGYGYTF,TGTGCCAGCAGACCTACAGGGGGCGGTGGCTATGGCTACACCTTC
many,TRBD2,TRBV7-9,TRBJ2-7,CASRGTNRREQYF,TGTGCCAGCAGGGGGACTAACCGACGGGAGCAGTACTTC
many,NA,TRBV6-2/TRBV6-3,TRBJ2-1,CASNPPYNEQFF,TGTGCCAGCAATCCTCCCTACAATGAGCAGTTCTTC
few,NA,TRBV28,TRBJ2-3,CASSTQGPGRGHTDTQYF,TGTGCCAGCAGTACGCAGGGGCCAGGGAGGGGCCATACAGATACGCAGTATTTT
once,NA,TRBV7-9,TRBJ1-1,CASSLQATEAFF,TGTGCCAGCAGCTTACAGGCCACTGAAGCTTTCTTT
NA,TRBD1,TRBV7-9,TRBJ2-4,CASSQDRNIQYF,TGTGCCAGCAGCCAGGACAGGAACATTCAGTACTTC
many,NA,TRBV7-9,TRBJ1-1,CASSPDSPWNTEAFF,TGTGCCAGCAGCCCGGACAGCCCCTGGAACACTGAAGCTTTCTTT
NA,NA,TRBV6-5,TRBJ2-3,CASMTSGSTDTQYF,TGTGCCAGCATGACGAGCGGGAGCACAGATACGCAGTATTTT
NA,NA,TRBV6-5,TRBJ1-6,CASSSPRGSRSPLHF,TGTGCCAGCAGTTCTCCGAGAGGTAGTAGATCACCCCTCCACTTT